What follows is one T cell receptor (beta chain) and its context. The J segment lost 3 bases and the V segment lost 5 bases, leaving 9 bases of the junction unmatched. Per germline, CDR1 MNHEY and CDR2 SVGAGI. This CDR3 is built from 15 residues. The sample comes from a study of blood T cell repertoires in COVID-19. Overall study: From the United States, Italy and Spain came samples of acute and convalescent COVID-19. PBMCs, B-cell-depleted T cells, or T cells provided the cDNA or gDNA that made up the material.

As handled by the study authors: How many nucleated cells were present was estimated from reference gene primer amplification. Data came from immunoSEQ multiplex PCR; TCRdb stores just in-frame clones and leaves some out. The V and J calls and clone size were taken over from that table, and D and trimming were inferred from the DNA. The data contain around 190,000 clones, roughly 87% of them singletons. This TCR was recovered from a man aged 18-30 years who had recovered from COVID-19. Sequenced: peripheral blood. The gene calls are TRBV6-5 and TRBJ1-2, with TRBD1 identical over 7 bases. The CDR3 loop is CASSTLGQSYYGYTF. The DNA for the CDR3 is TGTGCCAGCAGTACTCTGGGACAGTCCTACTATGGCTACACCTTC.